This is a list of T cell receptor beta chains from one sample in a study of monozygotic twins with inflammatory bowel disease. TCRdb re-analyzed the 5' RACE reads; it lists each CDR3 protein once, without DNA. Reported are around 380,000 distinct CDR3 sequences; the ten largest clones contain 2% to 3%. Sequencing was done on a sample of blood. The receptors come from a human donor with ulcerative colitis or Crohn's disease, or a healthy co-twin of an affected twin (not recorded which). Both conserved end residues are part of each CDR3. The order of the fields is V gene, J gene, CDR3 protein.

V: TRBV2
J: TRBJ2-1
CDR3: CASSASGSFNEQFF

V: TRBV5-1
J: TRBJ1-2
CDR3: CASSWWTGQVYGYTF

V: TRBV2
J: TRBJ2-5
CDR3: CASKAAPSRETQYF

V: TRBV11-2
J: TRBJ2-1
CDR3: CASSLDSHPGNEQFF

V: TRBV4-3
J: TRBJ2-7
CDR3: CASSQGTSGRGYEQYF

V: TRBV2
J: TRBJ2-2
CDR3: CASTAGGQNGELFF

V: TRBV7-9
J: TRBJ1-3
CDR3: CASSFSERTGGNTIYF

V: TRBV18
J: TRBJ2-7
CDR3: CASSGASLGEQYF

V: TRBV3-1
J: TRBJ2-4
CDR3: CASSQTPLVAKNIQYF

V: TRBV29-1
J: TRBJ2-5
CDR3: CSVWSVGGTQYF

V: TRBV12-3/TRBV12-4
J: TRBJ2-1
CDR3: CASSPLGGRAGEQFF

V: TRBV20-1
J: TRBJ2-1
CDR3: CSASMGLWGYNEQFF

V: TRBV5-1
J: TRBJ2-7
CDR3: CASNGGGQAYEQYF

V: TRBV5-4
J: TRBJ2-2
CDR3: CASSLEGTRTNTGELFF

V: TRBV11-2
J: TRBJ2-1
CDR3: CASRGGPEQFF

V: TRBV7-8
J: TRBJ2-1
CDR3: CASSLVAGGPYNEQFF

V: TRBV11-2
J: TRBJ2-7
CDR3: CASSLLAGGISLGYEQYF

V: TRBV4-3
J: TRBJ2-2
CDR3: CASSQGIGELFF

V: TRBV4-3
J: TRBJ1-1
CDR3: CASSQAQGRTGGAFF

V: TRBV6-1
J: TRBJ1-5
CDR3: CASSPNRVSQPQHF

V: TRBV11-3
J: TRBJ2-1
CDR3: CASSLALSSSYNEQFF

V: TRBV6-5
J: TRBJ2-7
CDR3: CASSSARRRNYEQYF

V: TRBV12-3/TRBV12-4
J: TRBJ1-5
CDR3: CASSLLGSNQPQHF

V: TRBV20-1
J: TRBJ2-5
CDR3: CSAKTGKGETQYF

V: TRBV5-1
J: TRBJ2-5
CDR3: CASSHGTSGETQYF

V: TRBV7-2
J: TRBJ1-3
CDR3: CASSPAGSTSGNTIYF

V: TRBV4-2
J: TRBJ2-1
CDR3: CASSPWAGEPPTHEQFF

V: TRBV3-1
J: TRBJ2-7
CDR3: CASSLAWTTSPYEQYF

V: TRBV6-4
J: TRBJ2-1
CDR3: CASSDSIDAGGNFNEQFF

V: TRBV12-3/TRBV12-4
J: TRBJ1-3
CDR3: CASSLFRISGNTIYF

V: TRBV9
J: TRBJ2-3
CDR3: CASSVEGGLAGSSTDTQYF

V: TRBV12-3/TRBV12-4
J: TRBJ1-6
CDR3: CASRMGRLTRSPLHF

V: TRBV5-4
J: TRBJ1-1
CDR3: CASSRSQLLNTEAFF

V: TRBV27
J: TRBJ2-1
CDR3: CASSLGTRTADEQFF

V: TRBV20-1
J: TRBJ2-3
CDR3: CSATWAGVSDTQYF

V: TRBV5-1
J: TRBJ2-1
CDR3: CASSLVGTSKPYNEQFF

V: TRBV5-1
J: TRBJ1-6
CDR3: CASSLGQGDRSPLHF

V: TRBV5-1
J: TRBJ2-3
CDR3: CASSLGGLVSADTQYF

V: TRBV6-5
J: TRBJ1-5
CDR3: CASSLTIPGLGNQPQHF

V: TRBV5-6
J: TRBJ2-1
CDR3: CASKVAGTQARNEQFF

V: TRBV4-2
J: TRBJ1-2
CDR3: CASSQRVTVNDGYTF

V: TRBV20-1
J: TRBJ2-1
CDR3: CSATGLAGPHEQFF

V: TRBV9
J: TRBJ2-2
CDR3: CASSALISGTGELFF

V: TRBV29-1
J: TRBJ1-2
CDR3: CSVVDRGYGYTF

V: TRBV12-3/TRBV12-4
J: TRBJ2-1
CDR3: CASSGLAGAGAYNEQFF

V: TRBV4-1
J: TRBJ2-5
CDR3: CASSQDVLRQGGETQYF

V: TRBV7-2
J: TRBJ2-5
CDR3: CASSLRGLGQETQYF

V: TRBV29-1
J: TRBJ1-5
CDR3: CSVKGSGNQPQHF

V: TRBV11-1
J: TRBJ1-1
CDR3: CASSLSSLRSRELSPNTEAFF

V: TRBV29-1
J: TRBJ1-2
CDR3: CSVETMGQGAWYGYTF

V: TRBV20-1
J: TRBJ2-3
CDR3: CSARGYRGRTDTQYF

V: TRBV6-1
J: TRBJ2-5
CDR3: CASRQTSGRRETQYF

V: TRBV12-3/TRBV12-4
J: TRBJ1-3
CDR3: CASLIAGSGNTIYF